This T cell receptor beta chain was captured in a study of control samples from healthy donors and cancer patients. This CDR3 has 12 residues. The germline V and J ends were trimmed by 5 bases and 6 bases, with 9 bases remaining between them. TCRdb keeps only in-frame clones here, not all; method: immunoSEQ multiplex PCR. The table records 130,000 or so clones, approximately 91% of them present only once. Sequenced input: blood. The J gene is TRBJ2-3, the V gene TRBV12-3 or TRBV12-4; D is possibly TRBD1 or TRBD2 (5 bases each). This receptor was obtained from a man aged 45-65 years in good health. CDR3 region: CASSLGEDTQYF. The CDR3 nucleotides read TGTGCCAGCAGTCTAGGGGAGGATACGCAGTATTTT.